The 31 T cell receptor beta chains listed next were all sequenced from one sample in a study of T cell responses to AZD1222 COVID-19 vaccine. Generated by immunoSEQ multiplex PCR, the TCRdb table keeps only in-frame clones and is missing some. The table lists 100,000 to 120,000 clones, about 81% of them singletons, with 5% in the top ten. The sample in question was peripheral blood, obtained on day 0 of AZD1222 vaccination. The source of these receptors is an adult in good health.

With regard to this clone: Other DNA sequences from this sample encode an identical CDR3 as well. This rearrangement joins TRBV12-3 or TRBV12-4 to TRBJ2-5; D is unresolved. The length of the CDR3 is 13 residues. V dropped 2 bases and J dropped 4 bases, with 8 bases sitting between them. In nucleotides, the CDR3 is TGTGCCAGCAGTTTAAGTGGAGTAGAGACCCAGTACTTC. This codes for CASSLSGVETQYF.

The chain uses TRBV6-5 and TRBJ2-7; D is possibly TRBD1 (6 bases). V dropped 6 bases and J dropped 0 bases, with 12 bases sitting between them. CDR3 size: 14 residues. Germline CDR1 is MNHEY and CDR2 is SVGAGI. The CDR3 sequence is CASRRTGSSYEQYF. In nucleotides, the CDR3 is TGTGCCAGCAGGAGAACAGGGAGCTCCTACGAGCAGTACTTC.

This chain joins TRBV27 and TRBJ1-2; D remains ambiguous. V was clipped by 4 bases and J by 4 bases, with 16 bases between them. Germline V gives CDR1 MNHEY, CDR2 SMNVEV (reference sequence). The CDR3 is 15 amino acids. The CDR3 region is CASSSTLFGPYGYTF. The CDR3 coding sequence is TGTGCCAGCAGTTCAACCCTGTTTGGGCCCTATGGCTACACCTTC.

CDR3 amino acids: CASNDPTGSGKQYF. CDR3 nucleotides: TGCGCCAGCAATGACCCCACAGGGTCGGGTAAGCAGTACTTC. The chain carries TRBV10-1 and TRBJ2-7, with D possibly TRBD1 on 6 matching bases. V was clipped by 7 bases and J by 8 bases, with 21 bases between them. Germline-derived CDR1 and CDR2 are WNHNN and SYGVQD (reference sequence). The CDR3 is made up of 14 amino acids.

The gene calls are TRBV27 and TRBJ1-6, with 8 bases matching TRBD1. The CDR3 covers 16 residues. The J segment lost 8 bases and the V segment lost 6 bases, leaving 12 bases of the junction unmatched. In germline, CDR1 is MNHEY, CDR2 SMNVEV (reference sequence). The CDR3 loop reads CASRMARGLWYSPLHF. CDR3 sequence (DNA): TGTGCCAGCAGAATGGCCAGGGGGCTGTGGTATTCACCCCTCCACTTT.

J is TRBJ2-2 and V is TRBV5-1; TRBD1 matches at 8 bases. The germline gives CDR1 SGHRS, CDR2 YFSETQ. This CDR3 has 15 residues. Unmatched junction bases numbered 9, after V lost 8 bases and J lost 3 bases. The CDR3: CARAPGQVDTGELFF. CDR3 DNA sequence: TGCGCCAGGGCCCCGGGACAGGTTGACACCGGGGAGCTGTTTTTT.

The chain employs TRBV11-2 and TRBJ2-6; D not certain. Deletions cut 1 base from V and 0 bases from J, with 4 bases between. CDR1 is SGHAT and CDR2 is FQNNGV in the germline V gene. The CDR3 sequence is 15 residues long. CDR3 sequence: CASSLAGSGANVLTF. The CDR3 bases are TGTGCCAGCAGCTTAGCTGGCTCTGGGGCCAACGTCCTGACTTTC.

V gene TRBV2 combines with J gene TRBJ1-3; 8 bases map to TRBD1. There are 13 residues in the CDR3. V lost 9 bases and J lost 2; bases outside the gene matches: 3. Germline loops: CDR1 SNHLY, CDR2 FYNNEI. CDR3 bases: TGTGCCAGTCGGACAGGGACTGGAAACACCATATATTTT. Residues: CASRTGTGNTIYF.

The chain uses TRBV6-5 and TRBJ1-1, with D uncertain. CDR3 length equals 15 residues. V gave up 0 bases and J gave up 0 bases, with 8 bases separating them. Per germline, CDR1 MNHEY and CDR2 SVGAGI. DNA of the CDR3: TGTGCCAGCAGTTACTCAGGCAGTATGAACACTGAAGCTTTCTTT. Amino acid sequence: CASSYSGSMNTEAFF.

The rearrangement links TRBV7-9 to TRBJ2-2, with 7 bases lining up with TRBD1. The V gene's germline CDR1 is SEHNR and CDR2 FQNEAQ (reference sequence). Trimming cost V 5 bases and J 7 bases; bases outside gene matches: 10. This CDR3 comprises 15 residues. CDR3 DNA: TGTGCCAGCAGCCCAACTGACAGGGCGGTCGGGGAGCTGTTTTTT. It encodes CASSPTDRAVGELFF.

V usage is TRBV25-1 and J usage is TRBJ2-7; D uncertain. This CDR3 has 13 residues. The germline V and J ends were trimmed by 3 bases and 3 bases, with 9 bases remaining between them. Germline CDR1 reads MGHDK; CDR2 reads SYGVNS. This CDR3 reads CASSDRGVYEQYF. The CDR3 bases are TGTGCCAGCAGTGATCGTGGGGTCTACGAGCAGTACTTC.

The CDR3 spells CASSPRQGVNYGYTF. The CDR3 DNA follows: TGCGCCAGCAGCCCCCGACAGGGAGTTAACTATGGCTACACCTTC. The V and J genes are TRBV5-1 and TRBJ1-2; 7 bases align to TRBD1. V shed 4 bases, J shed 1 base, and the junction held 7 bases outside the gene matches. The CDR3 has 15 residues. The V gene's germline CDR1 is SGHRS and CDR2 YFSETQ.

The chain employs TRBV4-3 and TRBJ1-2; 8 bases map to TRBD1. CDR3 length: 15 residues. Trimming removed 0 bases from V and 6 bases from J; junction bases left unmatched: 6. In germline, CDR1 is LGHNA, CDR2 YSLEER. Here the CDR3 reads CASSQERQGTNGYTF. The DNA of the CDR3 is TGCGCCAGCAGCCAAGAACGACAGGGGACAAATGGCTACACCTTC.

There are a few counts of this clone. The chain uses TRBV6-9 and TRBJ1-5; the D is unclear. Trimming left V 4 bases short and J 3 bases short, with 13 bases between. Germline V gene lookup returns CDR1 MNHGY and CDR2 SVAAGI. This CDR3 spans 15 amino acids. CDR3 nucleotide sequence: TGTGCCAGCAGTTTGTCCTCTAAGTTCAATCAGCCCCAGCATTTT. It yields the protein CASSLSSKFNQPQHF.

The chain links TRBV5-1 to TRBJ1-1; possible D gene TRBD1, 5 bases. The germline CDR1 and CDR2 sequences are SGHRS and YFSETQ. The CDR3 has 14 amino acids. V lost 7 bases and J 4 bases, leaving 17 bases between the germline ends. This CDR3 reads CASGFGGSGTEAFF. The CDR3 region has the DNA TGCGCCAGCGGTTTTGGGGGGTCCGGCACTGAAGCTTTCTTT.

This chain links TRBV7-2 with TRBJ2-3; D gene uncertain. The germline V gene encodes CDR1 SGHTA and CDR2 FQGNSA. This CDR3 contains 15 residues. The V end was cut by 0 bases, the J end by 3 bases, with 10 bases between. Written as DNA, the CDR3 is TGTGCCAGCAGCTTAGCTAGGGCGAGGACAGATACGCAGTATTTT. Protein sequence: CASSLARARTDTQYF.

This clone was seen only a few times. This sequence joins TRBV15 and TRBJ1-1, with D tentatively TRBD1 (6 bases). This CDR3 has 12 amino acids. V lost 5 bases to trimming and J lost 11 bases, with 15 bases between them. Germline V gene sequence: CDR1 LNHNV, CDR2 YYDKDF (reference sequence). The chain's CDR3 is CATSGPGHRAFF. The CDR3 nucleotides are TGTGCCACCAGCGGGCCGGGACATCGGGCTTTCTTT.

DNA for the CDR3: TGTGCCAGCAGTGAAGACTGGGGTGAGATGACTGAAGCTTTCTTT. Translation: CASSEDWGEMTEAFF. This rearrangement joins TRBV2 to TRBJ1-1; no definite D call. Per the germline V gene, CDR1 is SNHLY and CDR2 is FYNNEI. With 1 base removed from V and 5 bases from J, the gap between germline ends came to 14 bases. The CDR3 loop spans 15 amino acids.

For the CDR3, the DNA is TGTGCCAGCAGCTTTCGGGGGACAGGGGGCTTCGGCAATCAGCCCCAGCATTTT. It codes for CASSFRGTGGFGNQPQHF. The chain is built from TRBV7-2 and TRBJ1-5; 12 bases are a match to TRBD1. The CDR3 is 18 residues long. V shed 3 bases and J 2 bases; nucleotides not matched to a gene: 8. Germline CDR1 and CDR2: SGHTA and FQGNSA.

V gene TRBV7-9 combines with J gene TRBJ1-1, with 8 bases that match TRBD1. From germline, CDR1 is SEHNR and CDR2 FQNEAQ (reference sequence). The CDR3 runs 13 residues. V shed 3 bases and J 5 bases; nucleotides not matched to a gene: 2. The CDR3 DNA follows: TGTGCCAGCAGCTTGACAGGGGTAACTGAAGCTTTCTTT. Its protein is CASSLTGVTEAFF.

CDR3 region: CASSQQDLTGSNQPQHF. The CDR3 DNA reads TGCGCCAGCAGCCAACAAGATCTGACAGGGAGCAATCAGCCCCAGCATTTT. This chain uses TRBV4-1 with TRBJ1-5; 7 bases fit TRBD1. V gave up 2 bases and J gave up 1 base; unmatched junction bases: 8. The V gene's germline CDR1 is MGHRA and CDR2 YSYEKL. This CDR3 is 17 amino acids long.

The genes are TRBV7-2 and TRBJ2-7; the match to TRBD2 covers 8 bases. The CDR3 runs 15 residues. J lost 4 bases, V lost 1 base, and 6 bases had no gene match. Germline V gives CDR1 SGHTA, CDR2 FQGNSA. CDR3 protein: CASSLEAGGPYEQYF. CDR3 sequence (DNA): TGTGCCAGCAGCTTAGAGGCGGGGGGCCCTTACGAGCAGTACTTC.

CDR3 amino acids: CASSDPQGTNEKLFF. The CDR3 bases are TGCGCCAGCAGCGACCCACAGGGGACTAATGAAAAACTGTTTTTT. The rearrangement links TRBV5-1 to TRBJ1-4, with 7 positions matching TRBD1. Trimming at V came to 4 bases and at J to 2 bases, leaving 5 bases not matched to a gene. The V gene's germline CDR1 is SGHRS and CDR2 YFSETQ. The CDR3 consists of 15 residues.

This chain links TRBV7-2 with TRBJ1-1; tentatively, D is TRBD1 (5 bases). This CDR3 has 13 residues. CDR1 is SGHTA, CDR2 FQGNSA, per germline. The ends were cut back, 5 bases at V and 4 bases at J, with 11 bases in the middle. In nucleotides, the CDR3 is TGTGCCAGCAGCCCCCGGGGCAGCACTGAAGCTTTCTTT. Translation: CASSPRGSTEAFF.

This clone was counted between two and nine times. The J gene is TRBJ2-7, the V gene TRBV7-2; no definite D call. Germline V gene sequence: CDR1 SGHTA, CDR2 FQGNSA. The CDR3 spans 12 residues. V gave up 1 base and J gave up 4 bases, with 5 bases separating them. The CDR3 nucleotides are TGTGCCAGCAGCTTAGTTGGTTACGAGCAGTACTTC. The encoded protein is CASSLVGYEQYF.

The V gene is TRBV6-5, the J gene TRBJ1-5, with D tentatively TRBD1 (6 bases). This CDR3 has 15 residues. CDR1 is MNHEY, CDR2 SVGAGI, per germline. With 6 bases removed from V and 0 bases from J, the gap between germline ends came to 12 bases. Here the CDR3 reads CASSPQGLSNQPQHF. The CDR3 DNA reads as TGTGCCAGCAGCCCACAGGGACTTAGCAATCAGCCCCAGCATTTT.

The V call is TRBV19, the J call TRBJ1-5; maybe TRBD1 (6 bases). Germline CDR1 is LNHDA and CDR2 is SQIVND (reference sequence). Trimming pared 4 bases from V and 7 bases from J, leaving 11 bases between. The CDR3 extends over 13 amino acids. The CDR3 loop is CASSNGGQQPQHF. The DNA for the CDR3 is TGTGCCAGTAGTAACGGGGGGCAACAGCCCCAGCATTTT.

The CDR3 DNA reads as TGCGCCAGCAGCTTGGATGTGGCACCCACTGAAGCTTTCTTT. Its protein is CASSLDVAPTEAFF. The chain employs TRBV5-1 and TRBJ1-1; D gene ambiguous. V was clipped by 0 bases and J by 4 bases, with 10 bases between them. This CDR3 is built from 14 residues. Germline CDR1 is SGHRS and CDR2 is YFSETQ.

The chain links TRBV12-3 or TRBV12-4 to TRBJ2-5; D gene unclear. V lost 5 bases and J 1 base, leaving 2 bases between the germline ends. CDR3 length: 11 amino acids. The CDR3 protein is CASSIQETQYF. The CDR3 DNA is TGTGCCAGCAGTATCCAAGAGACCCAGTACTTC.

In the case of this clone: One end of the junction does not line up with germline, which may come from a read error. The chain joins TRBV6-6 to TRBJ1-6; a weak D match, TRBD1 (5 bases). Germline CDR1 and CDR2: MNHNY and SVGAGI (reference sequence). This CDR3 region has 13 residues. CDR3 residues: CASSYSGTDSPRF. The CDR3, as DNA: TGTGCCAGCAGTTACTCGGGCACAGACAGTCCTAGATTT.

The sample holds one count of this clone. The chain recombines TRBV6-7 with TRBJ1-2; no firm D call. TRBV6-7 is placed among ORFs of uncertain function. V gave up 0 bases and J gave up 4 bases, with 9 bases separating them. This CDR3 region has 14 residues. The CDR3 sequence is CASSYSRRLYGYTF. CDR3 sequence (DNA): TGTGCCAGCAGTTACTCGAGAAGACTCTATGGCTACACCTTC.